A single sample gave rise to the 5 T cell receptor beta chains below, sequenced in a study of cytomegalovirus exposure and HLA in healthy donors. In the PCR, 60 Vbeta and 13 Jbeta primers were used. Sequenced by immunoSEQ multiplex PCR; TCRdb stores in-frame clones only, minus some. The repertoire has over 50,000 clones, about 81% of them found once; the top ten carry approximately 50%. Sequenced: PBMCs. The receptors were sampled from a middle-aged man in good health and CMV-seropositive.

The V call is TRBV7-2, the J call TRBJ2-1, with 10 bases fitting TRBD2. J was trimmed by 4 bases and V by 3 bases; bases with no gene match: 3. The CDR3 is 15 amino acids. The germline gives CDR1 SGHTA, CDR2 FQGNSA. The CDR3 loop is CASSFSGGRYNEQFF. CDR3 DNA sequence: TGTGCCAGCAGCTTTAGCGGGGGGCGGTACAATGAGCAGTTCTTC.

In this sample, this clone turned up once. V gene TRBV15 combines with J gene TRBJ1-1; D gene uncertain. Trimming took 5 bases from V and 0 from J, leaving 7 bases between them. Germline assignment: CDR1 LNHNV and CDR2 YYDKDF (reference sequence). The CDR3 is 13 amino acids. The CDR3 reads CATSGIMNTEAFF. The CDR3 DNA is TGTGCCACCAGCGGCATAATGAACACTGAAGCTTTCTTT.

The rearrangement links TRBV5-1 to TRBJ2-5; maybe TRBD1 (6 bases). Trimming pared 3 bases from V and 2 bases from J, leaving 14 bases between. The CDR3 is 15 residues long. The germline gives CDR1 SGHRS, CDR2 YFSETQ. The CDR3 DNA reads TGCGCCAGCAGCTCGGGGACAAAGCGGCAAGAGACCCAGTACTTC. Protein product: CASSSGTKRQETQYF.

This clone was seen a handful of times. The chain employs TRBV5-4 and TRBJ1-2, with D perhaps matching TRBD1 (6 bases). Trimming cost V 5 bases and J 3 bases, with 23 bases left between them. This CDR3 comprises 17 residues. Germline assignment: CDR1 SGHNT and CDR2 YYREEE (reference sequence). CDR3 protein: CASSKWTSRGSDYGYTF. CDR3 in DNA: TGTGCCAGCAGTAAGTGGACTTCTAGGGGGTCCGACTATGGCTACACCTTC. Full variable domain (remainder filled in from reference TRBV5-4 and TRBJ1-2): ETGVTQSPTHLIKTRGQQVTLRCSSQSGHNTVSWYQQALGQGPQFIFQYYREEENGRGNFPPRFSGLQFPNYSSELNVNALELDDSALYLCASSKWTSRGSDYGYTFGSGTRLTVV.

For this clone: Lacking the conserved final phenylalanine or tryptophan, this CDR3 likely reflects a read error. V gene TRBV10-1 combines with J gene TRBJ1-1; 7 bases agree with TRBD1. The trim removed 3 bases at V and 2 bases at J, leaving 3 bases unmatched. CDR3 size: 14 residues. Germline V gene sequence: CDR1 WNHNN, CDR2 SYGVQD (reference sequence). The chain's CDR3 is CASSEDRDNTEAFL. DNA for the CDR3: TGCGCCAGCAGTGAAGACAGGGATAACACTGAAGCTTTCTTG.